The 29 T cell receptor beta chains listed next were all sequenced from one sample in a study of blood T cell repertoires in COVID-19. The method was immunoSEQ multiplex PCR; TCRdb's version includes in-frame clones alone and lacks a portion of them. The sample consists of approximately 390,000 clones, 85% to 90% of them appearing once. Sample: peripheral blood. These receptors were obtained from a man aged 18-30 years with active or convalescent COVID-19.

The chain combines TRBV28 with TRBJ1-6; 7 bases line up with TRBD1. The CDR3 sequence is 14 residues long. Trimming at V came to 6 bases and at J to 9 bases, leaving 8 bases not matched to a gene. Germline assignment: CDR1 MDHEN and CDR2 SYDVKM. CDR3 nucleotide sequence: TGTGCCAGCAGGTTTTCAGGGGGAGGTTCACCCCTCCACTTT. Translated: CASRFSGGGSPLHF. The whole variable domain, filled in from reference TRBV28 and TRBJ1-6, reads DVKVTQSSRYLVKRTGEKVFLECVQDMDHENMFWYRQDPGLGLRLIYFSYDVKMKEKGDIPEGYSVSREKKERFSLILESASTNQTSMYLCASRFSGGGSPLHFGNGTRLTVT.

This rearrangement joins TRBV18 to TRBJ2-5; D remains ambiguous. V was shortened by 0 bases and J by 2 bases, with 7 bases between the two germline ends. Per germline, CDR1 KGHSH and CDR2 LQKENI. The CDR3 covers 14 residues. CDR3 residues: CASSPPRGQETQYF. In DNA form, the CDR3 reads TGTGCCAGCTCACCACCCCGAGGTCAAGAGACCCAGTACTTC.

The chain uses TRBV7-8 and TRBJ2-7; 9 nucleotides agree with TRBD2. V was clipped by 3 bases and J by 7 bases; unmatched bases: 10. Germline CDR1 and CDR2: SGHVS and FQNEAQ. The CDR3 loop spans 15 amino acids. CDR3 loop: CASSFNSGSFVEQYF. The CDR3 DNA reads TGTGCCAGCAGCTTTAATAGCGGGAGTTTCGTTGAGCAGTACTTC.

The V call is TRBV30, the J call TRBJ2-2; D remains ambiguous. Trimming cost V 3 bases and J 0 bases, with 11 bases left between them. CDR3 size: 15 residues. CDR1 and CDR2 (germline): GTSNPN, SVGIG (reference sequence). CDR3 sequence (DNA): TGTGCCTGGAGCGCCGAGCCTCCGAACACCGGGGAGCTGTTTTTT. This codes for CAWSAEPPNTGELFF.

The chain has TRBV2 and TRBJ1-1, with D perhaps matching TRBD1 (6 bases). The CDR3 consists of 11 residues. The V and J ends lost 6 bases and 11 bases respectively, with 13 bases between them. CDR1 and CDR2 (germline): SNHLY, FYNNEI. For the CDR3, the DNA is TGTGCCAGCAGCCCGGACAGTGGGGCTTTCTTT. Amino acid sequence: CASSPDSGAFF.

The J gene is TRBJ2-3, the V gene TRBV7-9; a weak D match, TRBD2 (5 bases). Germline V gene lookup returns CDR1 SEHNR and CDR2 FQNEAQ (reference sequence). CDR3 length equals 15 residues. Trimming took off 7 bases at V and 0 bases at J, with 14 bases between the two ends. CDR3: CASIIGRTSTDTQYF. CDR3 DNA sequence: TGTGCCAGCATCATTGGCAGGACTAGCACAGATACGCAGTATTTT.

This clone came up once. The rearrangement links TRBV19 to TRBJ2-1; D remains unclear. Trimming removed 3 bases from V and 3 bases from J, with 15 bases in between. Germline V gene data show CDR1 as LNHDA and CDR2 as SQIVND (reference sequence). The CDR3 sequence is 16 residues long. The chain's CDR3 is CASSIGSGSSYNEQFF. The CDR3 DNA reads as TGTGCCAGTAGTATTGGTTCAGGCTCGAGCTACAATGAGCAGTTCTTC.

This clone was seen only a few times. This chain connects TRBV4-1 to TRBJ1-6; no clear D gene. Germline lookup yields CDR1 MGHRA and CDR2 YSYEKL. This CDR3 has 15 amino acids. The V end was cut by 3 bases, the J end by 8 bases, with 14 bases between. CDR3 in DNA: TGCGCCAGCAGCCAGGGTTCACCCGAGGATTCACCCCTCCACTTT. Encoded protein: CASSQGSPEDSPLHF.

The chain links TRBV6-6 to TRBJ1-5, with 7 bases fitting TRBD1. The V segment lost 10 bases and the J segment 7 bases; nucleotides outside the gene matches: 13. Germline V CDR1 and CDR2: MNHNY, SVGAGI (reference sequence). This CDR3 is 14 amino acids long. The CDR3 DNA reads TGTGCCATGGGTGGACAGGAGGTAAGCCAGCCCCAGCATTTT. It specifies CAMGGQEVSQPQHF.

This clone is a singleton in its sample. The chain joins TRBV7-2 to TRBJ2-7; no definite D call. Germline assignment: CDR1 SGHTA and CDR2 FQGNSA. V shed 4 bases and J shed 4 bases, with 11 bases lying between them. The CDR3 consists of 13 residues. The CDR3 loop reads CASSSYTDYEQYF. The CDR3 DNA follows: TGTGCCAGCAGCTCGTATACAGATTACGAGCAGTACTTC.

The genes are TRBV5-4 and TRBJ2-5; D remains unclear. CDR3 size: 12 residues. Germline CDR1 is SGHNT and CDR2 is YYREEE (reference sequence). V was pared by 4 bases and J by 7 bases, with 11 bases between. CDR3 DNA sequence: TGTGCCAGCAGCCTCCCCTCCGGGACCCAGTACTTC. It encodes CASSLPSGTQYF.

The V gene is TRBV12-5, the J gene TRBJ2-3; weak D call: TRBD1 (6 bases). The germline V gene encodes CDR1 LGHNT and CDR2 FRNRAP. This CDR3 contains 16 residues. V was cut by 1 base and J by 2 bases, with 13 bases left in between. The CDR3 loop is CASGLAPKGDTDTQYF. CDR3 bases: TGTGCTAGTGGTTTGGCCCCTAAGGGGGACACAGATACGCAGTATTTT.

This clone occurred once. The chain recombines TRBV28 with TRBJ2-2; 9 bases fit TRBD2. After removal of 3 bases from V and 3 bases from J, the junction contained 5 bases not matched to a gene. The CDR3 runs 16 residues. Germline CDR1 MDHEN, CDR2 SYDVKM. DNA of the CDR3: TGTGCCAGCAGTTTTTCTAGCGGGGAGTACACCGGGGAGCTGTTTTTT. This sequence encodes CASSFSSGEYTGELFF.

The chain uses TRBV24-1 and TRBJ2-2, with D possibly TRBD1 on 6 matching bases. The germline V and J ends were trimmed by 7 bases and 5 bases, with 19 bases remaining between them. Germline V lookup: CDR1 KGHDR, CDR2 SFDVKD. The CDR3 extends over 16 amino acids. The CDR3 nucleotides read TGTGCCACCAGCCAGAACAGGGTTTTGAAGACCGGGGAGCTGTTTTTT. Protein: CATSQNRVLKTGELFF.

The V call is TRBV5-1, the J call TRBJ1-1; possibly TRBD1 for D (5 bases). The V end lost 2 bases, the J end lost 1 base, and 9 bases lay between the germline ends. CDR3 length: 14 amino acids. Germline CDR1 is SGHRS and CDR2 is YFSETQ. The CDR3 spells CASSLPDRNTEAFF. In DNA form, the CDR3 reads TGCGCCAGCAGCTTACCAGACAGGAACACTGAAGCTTTCTTT.

The J gene is TRBJ1-5, the V gene TRBV12-3 or TRBV12-4; D gene unclear. CDR3 length: 12 amino acids. The V gene lost 7 bases and the J gene lost 0 bases, with 4 bases spanning the gap. DNA for the CDR3: TGTGCCAGCAAATATAGCAATCAGCCCCAGCATTTT. This codes for CASKYSNQPQHF.

Points on this clone: Other DNA sequences in the same sample also yield this CDR3. The chain joins TRBV12-3 or TRBV12-4 to TRBJ2-3, with D perhaps matching TRBD2 (5 bases). V dropped 1 base and J dropped 6 bases, with 5 bases sitting between them. CDR3 length: 12 amino acids. The CDR3 region is CASSLGGDTQYF. The CDR3 nucleotides are TGTGCCAGCAGTTTAGGAGGGGATACGCAGTATTTT.

This chain joins TRBV13 and TRBJ1-2, with unresolved D. This CDR3 is 13 amino acids long. V dropped 4 bases and J dropped 5 bases, with 11 bases sitting between them. Germline V gene data show CDR1 as PRHDT and CDR2 as FYEKMQ (reference sequence). The CDR3 DNA follows: TGTGCCAGCAGCTCCCAGGTCCTATATGGCTACACCTTC. This gives the protein CASSSQVLYGYTF.

This rearrangement joins TRBV15 to TRBJ2-3; the match to TRBD2 covers 8 bases. CDR1 and CDR2 from the germline V gene are LNHNV and YYDKDF (reference sequence). Trimming at V came to 7 bases and at J to 0 bases, leaving 6 bases not matched to a gene. The CDR3 runs to 15 residues. The CDR3: CATTSGRISTDTQYF. Here the CDR3 DNA reads TGTGCCACCACGAGCGGGAGAATAAGCACAGATACGCAGTATTTT. Complete variable domain (other parts from reference TRBV15 and TRBJ2-3): DAMVIQNPRYQVTQFGKPVTLSCSQTLNHNVMYWYQQKSSQAPKLLFHYYDKDFNNEADTPDNFQSRRPNTSFCFLDIRSPGLGDTAMYLCATTSGRISTDTQYFGPGTRLTVL.

The V and J genes are TRBV7-3 and TRBJ2-2, with a weak D call TRBD2 (6 bases). V dropped 5 bases and J dropped 8 bases, with 24 bases sitting between them. This CDR3 has 17 residues. In germline, CDR1 is SGHTA, CDR2 FQGTGA. CDR3 bases: TGTGCCAGCAGCCTTCAAGGTCTAGCGAAGGGAGGAGGGGAGCTGTTTTTT. Its translation: CASSLQGLAKGGGELFF.

V gene TRBV5-4 combines with J gene TRBJ2-3, with 9 bases that match TRBD1. Germline assignment: CDR1 SGHNT and CDR2 YYREEE (reference sequence). This CDR3 region has 15 residues. Losses at the gene ends were 3 bases for V and 7 bases for J; bases not matched to a gene: 9. As DNA, the CDR3 is TGTGCCAGCAGCTCCCCGGGACAGGGATTAAATACGCAGTATTTT. Translation: CASSSPGQGLNTQYF. The full variable domain, rest sourced from reference TRBV5-4 and TRBJ2-3, is ETGVTQSPTHLIKTRGQQVTLRCSSQSGHNTVSWYQQALGQGPQFIFQYYREEENGRGNFPPRFSGLQFPNYSSELNVNALELDDSALYLCASSSPGQGLNTQYFGPGTRLTVL.

In its sample, this clone was seen a few times. This chain joins TRBV5-1 and TRBJ2-1, with 8 bases aligning to TRBD2. The CDR3 sequence is 15 residues long. Germline CDR1 SGHRS, CDR2 YFSETQ. Germline trimming cut 4 bases from V and 5 bases from J; bases unmatched to any gene: 8. In DNA, the CDR3 is TGCGCCAGCAGCCCTGTCTGGACTAGCAACAATGAGCAGTTCTTC. It translates to CASSPVWTSNNEQFF.

V and J are TRBV7-2 and TRBJ1-2; TRBD1 agrees at 10 bases. Germline V CDR1 and CDR2: SGHTA, FQGNSA. The CDR3 runs to 17 residues. Trimming removed 4 bases from V and 5 bases from J; junction bases left unmatched: 13. CDR3 protein: CASSSDPTGGAGYGYTF. The CDR3 DNA is TGTGCCAGCAGCTCCGACCCGACAGGGGGCGCCGGATATGGCTACACCTTC.

The gene calls are TRBV27 and TRBJ2-7; maybe TRBD1 (5 bases). V lost 4 bases and J 1 base, leaving 23 bases between the germline ends. The CDR3 has 18 amino acids. Germline-derived CDR1 and CDR2 are MNHEY and SMNVEV (reference sequence). CDR3 bases: TGTGCCAGCAGTTCGAATCCGGTTAAGGGGCGACGGTCCTACGAGCAGTACTTC. The encoded protein is CASSSNPVKGRRSYEQYF.

CDR3 loop: CASSLGGFRSPLHF. The CDR3, as DNA: TGTGCCAGCAGCTTAGGAGGCTTCCGTTCACCCCTCCACTTT. The chain has TRBV7-2 and TRBJ1-6, with unresolved D. The CDR3 loop spans 14 amino acids. Trimming removed 1 base at V and 9 bases at J, with 10 bases between. Germline CDR1 is SGHTA and CDR2 is FQGNSA.

This clone was found once. This sequence joins TRBV27 and TRBJ2-7, with TRBD2 identical over 7 bases. V dropped 6 bases and J dropped 3; count of bases not matched to a gene: 11. Germline V gene lookup returns CDR1 MNHEY and CDR2 SMNVEV (reference sequence). CDR3 length equals 15 residues. The chain's CDR3 is CASRTTGTMGYEQYF. CDR3 coding DNA: TGTGCCAGCAGGACGACCGGGACTATGGGCTACGAGCAGTACTTC.

This chain joins TRBV7-2 and TRBJ1-6; 7 bases line up with TRBD1. Germline CDR1 SGHTA, CDR2 FQGNSA. The junction had 8 bases not matched to a gene; V was cut back by 3 bases and J by 9 bases. The CDR3 is 15 amino acids. CDR3 in amino acids: CASSFSDRVGSPLHF. For the CDR3, the DNA is TGTGCCAGCAGCTTCAGTGACAGGGTGGGTTCACCCCTCCACTTT.

The chain carries TRBV7-9 and TRBJ2-7; possible D gene TRBD2, 5 bases. The CDR3 length is 12 residues. V dropped 1 base and J dropped 6 bases, with 7 bases sitting between them. CDR1 is SEHNR and CDR2 is FQNEAQ in the germline V gene (reference sequence). Here the CDR3 reads CASSLGRSEQYF. The CDR3 nucleotides read TGTGCCAGCAGCTTAGGGAGGTCCGAGCAGTACTTC.

This rearrangement joins TRBV5-1 to TRBJ2-1, with TRBD1 matching over 7 bases. Germline CDR1 is SGHRS and CDR2 is YFSETQ. Germline trimming cut 4 bases from V and 6 bases from J; bases unmatched to any gene: 4. The CDR3 runs to 13 residues. In DNA form, the CDR3 reads TGCGCCAGCAGCCCCGACAGGGCCAATGAGCAGTTCTTC. This gives the protein CASSPDRANEQFF.